The rows below give T cell receptor beta chains drawn from one sample of a study of shared clonotypes between healthy human individuals. Data came from immunoSEQ multiplex PCR; TCRdb stores just in-frame clones and leaves some out. The top ten clones hold roughly 0.13% of a sample with approximately 2.4 million clones, under 97% of them seen once. The sequencing sample was made of naive CD4+ T cells sorted from blood. These receptors were collected from a man aged 18-30 years in good health. Both conserved end residues are part of each CDR3. Each record gives: clone size, J gene, D gene, V gene, CDR3 protein, CDR3 DNA. The D gene is left open where the match is weak. Some rows mark clone size as missing; the rest say once, few, many or name a class of expanded clone.

>NA|TRBJ2-3|NA|TRBV19
CASSNRETDTQYF
TGTGCCAGTAGTAACAGGGAGACAGATACGCAGTATTTT
>NA|TRBJ2-1|TRBD2|TRBV7-9
CASSLVRLAGANEQFF
TGTGCCAGCAGCTTAGTCCGACTAGCGGGAGCAAATGAGCAGTTCTTC
>NA|TRBJ2-1|TRBD1|TRBV11-1
CASRRTGATYNEQFF
TGTGCCAGCAGACGGACAGGGGCGACGTACAATGAGCAGTTCTTC
>NA|TRBJ2-7|NA|TRBV6-6
CASSYSQQHYEQYF
TGTGCCAGCAGTTATTCTCAGCAGCACTACGAGCAGTACTTC
>NA|TRBJ2-3|NA|TRBV4-3
CASSQDPRSDTQYF
TGCGCCAGCAGCCAAGATCCCAGATCGGATACGCAGTATTTT
>NA|TRBJ1-1|TRBD1|TRBV30
CAWGTGQTLPEAFF
TGTGCCTGGGGGACAGGACAAACCCTACCTGAAGCTTTCTTT
>NA|TRBJ2-3|NA|TRBV10-3
CAITGSSTDTQYF
TGTGCCATCACAGGCTCTAGCACAGATACGCAGTATTTT
>NA|TRBJ2-2|NA|TRBV7-9
CASSLTGVFTGELFF
TGTGCCAGCAGCTTAACGGGGGTGTTCACCGGGGAGCTGTTTTTT
>NA|TRBJ1-5|NA|TRBV5-1
CASSPAGLSNQPQHF
TGCGCCAGCAGCCCCGCGGGGTTAAGCAATCAGCCCCAGCATTTT
>NA|TRBJ2-7|NA|TRBV2
CASSNPFSGSSYEQYF
TGTGCCAGCAGTAACCCTTTTAGCGGTAGCTCCTACGAGCAGTACTTC
>NA|TRBJ2-7|TRBD1|TRBV7-2
CASSFGDSTYEQYF
TGTGCCAGCAGCTTTGGGGACAGCACCTACGAGCAGTACTTC
>NA|TRBJ2-7|NA|TRBV9
CASSVTFIRSREQYF
TGTGCCAGCAGCGTAACGTTTATCCGATCTCGCGAGCAGTACTTC
>NA|TRBJ1-2|NA|TRBV6-5
CASSYSGKGYGYTF
TGTGCCAGCAGTTACTCAGGGAAAGGGTATGGCTACACCTTC
>NA|TRBJ2-7|NA|TRBV7-2
CASTHSPYEQYF
TGTGCCAGCACCCACAGCCCCTACGAGCAGTACTTC
>once|TRBJ1-1|TRBD1|TRBV18
CASSDRGRSRNTEAFF
TGTGCCAGCTCAGACAGGGGGCGATCCCGGAACACTGAAGCTTTCTTT
>NA|TRBJ2-1|TRBD1|TRBV2
CASSRRDRPYNEQFF
TGTGCCAGCAGCAGAAGGGACAGACCCTACAATGAGCAGTTCTTC
>NA|TRBJ1-1|NA|TRBV20-1
CSGRENTEAFF
TGCAGTGGTAGGGAGAACACTGAAGCTTTCTTT
>NA|TRBJ1-5|NA|TRBV2
CASSEGAGNQPQHF
TGTGCCAGCAGTGAGGGGGCTGGCAATCAGCCCCAGCATTTT
>NA|TRBJ1-2|NA|TRBV10-3
CAISDTANYGYTF
TGTGCCATCAGTGATACAGCGAACTATGGCTACACCTTC
>NA|TRBJ1-3|NA|TRBV30
CAWSIQGNTIYF
TGTGCCTGGAGTATACAGGGAAACACCATATATTTT
>NA|TRBJ2-7|NA|TRBV5-1
CASSPIEGNYEQYF
TGCGCCAGCAGCCCCATAGAGGGGAACTACGAGCAGTACTTC
>NA|TRBJ1-5|NA|TRBV30
CAWSPPSRNQPQHF
TGTGCCTGGAGCCCCCCCTCCCGCAATCAGCCCCAGCATTTT
>NA|TRBJ2-5|NA|TRBV7-2
CASSYGLLGETQYF
TGTGCCAGCAGCTATGGACTCCTGGGGGAGACCCAGTACTTC
>NA|TRBJ1-1|NA|TRBV6-5
CASNRGQKNTEAFF
TGTGCCAGCAACCGAGGACAGAAGAACACTGAAGCTTTCTTT
>NA|TRBJ1-2|NA|TRBV28
CASSRKGVDGYTF
TGTGCCAGCAGCCGAAAGGGGGTAGATGGCTACACCTTC
>NA|TRBJ2-3|NA|TRBV5-4
CASSLSVTDTQYF
TGTGCCAGCAGCTTGTCAGTCACAGATACGCAGTATTTT
>NA|TRBJ2-1|TRBD2|TRBV18
CASSPPSGGFYNEQFF
TGTGCCAGCTCACCCCCTAGCGGGGGGTTCTACAATGAGCAGTTCTTC
>NA|TRBJ2-7|TRBD1|TRBV4-1
CASSHLGDRFHEQYF
TGCGCCAGCAGCCATCTGGGGGACAGGTTCCACGAGCAGTACTTC
>NA|TRBJ2-7|NA|TRBV19
CASSIPGIEQYF
TGTGCCAGTAGTATACCCGGAATCGAGCAGTACTTC
>NA|TRBJ2-2|NA|TRBV7-8
CASSLGGYVGRTGELFF
TGTGCCAGCAGCTTAGGCGGGTATGTCGGCAGGACCGGGGAGCTGTTTTTT
>NA|TRBJ1-2|NA|TRBV18
CASSPYNPGDYGYTF
TGTGCCAGCTCACCATATAATCCGGGCGACTATGGCTACACCTTC
>NA|TRBJ2-7|NA|TRBV19
CASSIGGIYEQYF
TGTGCCAGTAGTATTGGGGGAATCTACGAGCAGTACTTC
>NA|TRBJ2-1|NA|TRBV27
CASTPGRAWNEQFF
TGTGCCAGCACCCCGGGAAGGGCCTGGAATGAGCAGTTCTTC
>once|TRBJ2-1|TRBD1|TRBV15
CATSRDRGLHNEQFF
TGTGCCACCAGCAGAGACAGGGGGTTGCACAATGAGCAGTTCTTC
>NA|TRBJ1-2|NA|TRBV25-1
CASSDPGRTYGYTF
TGTGCCAGCAGTGACCCGGGTCGGACCTATGGCTACACCTTC